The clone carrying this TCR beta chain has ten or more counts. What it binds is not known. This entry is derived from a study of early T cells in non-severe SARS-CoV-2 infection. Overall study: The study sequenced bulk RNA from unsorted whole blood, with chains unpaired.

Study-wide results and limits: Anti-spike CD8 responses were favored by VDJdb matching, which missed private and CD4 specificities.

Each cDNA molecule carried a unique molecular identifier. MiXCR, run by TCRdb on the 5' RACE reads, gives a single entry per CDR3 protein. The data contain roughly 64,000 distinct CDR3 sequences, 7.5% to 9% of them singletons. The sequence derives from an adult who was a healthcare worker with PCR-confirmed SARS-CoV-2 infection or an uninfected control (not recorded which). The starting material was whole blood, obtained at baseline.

Written as DNA, the CDR3 is TGTGCCAGCAGTGGAATGCGGTTAGAAGAGACCCAGTACTTC. Its translation: CASSGMRLEETQYF. V usage is TRBV9 and J usage is TRBJ2-5; D gene ambiguous. Trimming stripped 5 bases from V and 3 bases from J, with 14 bases between. The V gene's germline CDR1 is SGDLS and CDR2 YYNGEE. The CDR3 is 14 amino acids.